The entry below gives a single T cell receptor (beta chain) sequence along with its context. The target antigen is unknown. Some clones are missing from TCRdb's copy, which holds only in-frame ones; the method was immunoSEQ multiplex PCR. This table holds 120,000 to 150,000 clones, approximately 90% found once. These data originate in a study of T cell responses to AZD1222 COVID-19 vaccine. The CDR3 runs 13 residues. V lost 5 bases to trimming and J lost 1 base, with 8 bases between them. Germline V CDR1 and CDR2: SEHNR, FQNEAQ (reference sequence). Study-level results: Regions left unmutated in variants are reportedly the target of nearly half of spike-specific TCRs. Dominant CD4 TCR responses targeted spike regions 160-218 and 743-854. Females outnumbered males among donors, who were mostly white British; clonal diversity was possibly underestimated.

Here the sequenced sample was peripheral blood, taken on day 0 of AZD1222 vaccination. This sequence joins TRBV7-9 and TRBJ1-1; D uncertain. This receptor was taken from an adult in good health. The CDR3 protein is CASSQEWNTEAFF. The CDR3 DNA sequence: TGTGCCAGCAGCCAAGAATGGAACACTGAAGCTTTCTTT.